These T cell receptor beta chains were read from a single sample in a study of spatial heterogeneity in lung cancer. TCRdb independently ran MiXCR on the 5' RACE reads; one entry per CDR3 protein. The sample has approximately 56,000 distinct CDR3 sequences, under 8% seen once. Material: PBMCs, obtained at follow-up. The receptors originated from a female donor with early-stage non-small cell lung cancer. Both conserved end residues are part of each CDR3. A D gene is named only where the DNA matches it firmly. Only some rows state a clone size, as once, few, many or a class for expanded clones.

clone_size j_call v_call d_call cdr3_nt cdr3_aa
. TRBJ1-1 TRBV28 . TGTGCCAGCAGAGCAGCACCGGGACTCTCACAGGCTTTCTTT CASRAAPGLSQAFF
many TRBJ1-5 TRBV12-3/TRBV12-4 . TGTGCCAGCAGTTTTGGGGGGCCCTTGGCGAGCAATCAGCCCCAGCATTTT CASSFGGPLASNQPQHF
. TRBJ2-1 TRBV20-1 TRBD2 TGCAGTGCTAGAGACAAGCGGGGGACTGTCTACAATGAGCAGTTCTTC CSARDKRGTVYNEQFF
. TRBJ1-1 TRBV5-1 . TGCGCCAGCAGCTTGGTCACAACGGGGGGCGAAGCTTTCTTT CASSLVTTGGEAFF
. TRBJ1-2 TRBV4-1 . TGCGTCAGCAGCCTGAACTACCTAGGGAACTATGGCTACACCTTC CVSSLNYLGNYGYTF
few TRBJ2-2 TRBV18 . TGTGCCAGCTCACCAACAAAGACTCCTGTGGGCACCGGGGAGCTGTTTTTT CASSPTKTPVGTGELFF
few TRBJ2-7 TRBV29-1 TRBD2 TGCAGCGTTGTGAGGGAGGGAACCTACGAGCAGTACTTC CSVVREGTYEQYF
many TRBJ2-3 TRBV5-1 TRBD1 TGCGCCAGCAGCTTAGGACAGGGGGCTTCGACGGATACGCAGTATTTT CASSLGQGASTDTQYF
. TRBJ2-1 TRBV6-1 TRBD2 TGTGCCACGACACGGACTAGCGGGGACGAGCAGTTCTTC CATTRTSGDEQFF
many TRBJ1-1 TRBV29-1 . TGCAGCGTTGCACTGGGACACACTGAAGCTTTCTTT CSVALGHTEAFF
few TRBJ2-5 TRBV2 . TGTGCCAGCAACCCAAAGGGACAAGAGACCCAGTACTTC CASNPKGQETQYF
many TRBJ2-1 TRBV6-2/TRBV6-3 . TGTGCCAGCAGTTACCTGGGACCTGGCGGAAATGAGCAGTTCTTC CASSYLGPGGNEQFF
. TRBJ1-2 TRBV5-1 . TGCGCCAGCAGCTTGAGACCGGGGACCACATCCTATGGCTACACCTTC CASSLRPGTTSYGYTF
. TRBJ2-2 TRBV5-1 . TGCGCCAGCAGCGCGGAAGGACCCAAGGTGCCCGGGGAGCTGTTTTTT CASSAEGPKVPGELFF
few TRBJ1-2 TRBV4-3 . TGCGCCAGCAGCCCGACGGATCAGACAGCGACCTATGGCTACACCTTC CASSPTDQTATYGYTF
many TRBJ2-7 TRBV7-2 . TGTGCCAGCAGCTTAGCGCATGGAGGGTACTATAGTTCCTACGAGCAGTACTTC CASSLAHGGYYSSYEQYF
few TRBJ1-5 TRBV12-3/TRBV12-4 TRBD1 TGTGCCAGCAGTTTAGGGACAGGGGACTATCAGCCCCAGCATTTT CASSLGTGDYQPQHF
many TRBJ2-1 TRBV29-1 TRBD1 TGCAGCGTTGAACGGGACAGGGGTTACAATGAGCAGTTCTTC CSVERDRGYNEQFF
many TRBJ2-6 TRBV7-2 . TGTGCCAGCAGCTTAGTTTCAGGGGCCAACGTCCTGACTTTC CASSLVSGANVLTF
many TRBJ2-7 TRBV5-6 . TGTGCCAGCAGCCCGAGGTGGCAGGGATCCTACGAGCAGTACTTC CASSPRWQGSYEQYF
few TRBJ1-3 TRBV7-9 TRBD1 TGTGCCAGATCCGGACAGGGAGAGGGCACCATATATTTT CARSGQGEGTIYF
. TRBJ1-5 TRBV4-3 . TGCGCCAGCAGCCAAGATGGGTCGAGGCAGCCCCAGCATTTT CASSQDGSRQPQHF
many TRBJ1-4 TRBV6-5 TRBD1 TGTGCCAGCAGTTACGGCCCCAGGGGGAATGAAAAACTGTTTTTT CASSYGPRGNEKLFF
. TRBJ2-7 TRBV3-1 . TGTGCCAGCAGCCACACCGGGACGAACTACGAGCAGTACTTC CASSHTGTNYEQYF
. TRBJ2-2 TRBV7-3 . TGTGCCAGCAGCTTAGAGGCGGGGTGGCAGTCCGGGGAGCTGTTTTTT CASSLEAGWQSGELFF
. TRBJ2-3 TRBV20-1 TRBD2 TGCAGTGCCCCCATAGCGGGGGGGCCAGTGGTGTTGGATACGCAGTATTTT CSAPIAGGPVVLDTQYF
few TRBJ1-1 TRBV5-6 . TGTGCCAGCAGCTTGGTCCCGGCGGGAACTGAAGCTTTCTTT CASSLVPAGTEAFF
. TRBJ2-3 TRBV2 . TGTGCCAGCAGTTCGGGACGGTCAGATACGCAGTATTTT CASSSGRSDTQYF
many TRBJ1-2 TRBV28 . TGTGCCAGCAGCCCGCACCCGGGGGAGGATGGCTACACCTTC CASSPHPGEDGYTF
few TRBJ1-5 TRBV29-1 TRBD1 TGCAGCGTTGATTCCCAACCGGGACAGGGGGGGAATAGCAATCAGCCCCAGCATTTT CSVDSQPGQGGNSNQPQHF
many TRBJ1-2 TRBV9 . TGTGCCAGCAGCGTCTTAGGAGCCACCTATGGCTACACCTTC CASSVLGATYGYTF
many TRBJ1-5 TRBV20-1 . TGCAGTGCTAGGGAGGGTGGGGGCAATCAGCCCCAGCATTTT CSAREGGGNQPQHF
many TRBJ2-7 TRBV5-1 TRBD1 TGCGCCAGCAGCTCCCTAGAGGGGGCGGGTGAGCAGTACTTC CASSSLEGAGEQYF
few TRBJ1-1 TRBV6-1 . TGTGCCAGCCCCCGGAACGATGGGGAAGCTTTCTTT CASPRNDGEAFF
few TRBJ2-1 TRBV4-2 TRBD2 TGTGCCAGCAGCTGGAGCGGGGGGACGAGCTCCTACAATGAGCAGTTCTTC CASSWSGGTSSYNEQFF
. TRBJ2-3 TRBV5-1 TRBD2 TGCGCCAGCAGCACCGGGACTAGCGGGTACTCTAGCACAGATACGCAGTATTTT CASSTGTSGYSSTDTQYF
many TRBJ2-1 TRBV7-9 . TGTGTTTCAAGTAGGGGGGCAGACAATGAGCAGTTCTTC CVSSRGADNEQFF
many TRBJ2-1 TRBV5-1 TRBD2 TGCGCCAGCAGCTTTCGAGGGGAGGGGAAGGGGAACAATGAGCAGTTCTTC CASSFRGEGKGNNEQFF
. TRBJ2-1 TRBV2 . TGTGCCAGCAGCACCGACCACCCTACCTACAATGAGCAGTTCTTC CASSTDHPTYNEQFF
many TRBJ2-1 TRBV4-2 TRBD2 TGTGCCAGCAGCCAAGATAGCAGCGGGGGGGCCTTTAATGAGCAGTTCTTC CASSQDSSGGAFNEQFF